The 27 T cell receptor delta chains in this list originate from one sample, sequenced in a study of gamma-delta T cells after stem cell transplantation. TCRdb re-processed the RT-PCR reads via CATT. The sample shows around 1,200 delta-chain clones, around 18% of them seen only once. The sequenced sample was gamma-delta T cells. The origin of the receptors is a human donor. It is not recorded whose cells these are; they may come from a transplant donor.

Sample share makes this clone medium-sized. The CDR3 is CACDTVGISVDTGRGGLIF. The CDR3 nucleotides are TGTGCCTGTGACACCGTCGGGATCAGTGTGGATACCGGCCGGGGGGGACTCATCTTT. The V call is TRDV2, the J call TRDJ1; perhaps TRDD3 as D (6 bases). Trimming stripped 0 bases from V and 10 bases from J, with 32 bases between. Germline values: CDR1 GEAIGNYY, CDR2 EKD. This CDR3 has 19 residues.

This clone is termed medium-sized. The chain recombines TRDV1 with TRDJ1, with TRDD2 as a possible D gene (6 bases). The CDR3 consists of 20 residues. Trimming pared 0 bases from V and 0 bases from J, leaving 23 bases between. Germline values: CDR1 TSWWSYY, CDR2 QGS. CDR3 residues: CALGELASFLGDNYTDKLIF. The CDR3, as DNA: TGTGCTCTTGGGGAACTGGCGAGCTTCCTTGGGGACAACTACACCGATAAACTCATCTTT.

By sample share, this clone is medium-sized. The chain links TRDV1 to TRDJ1; TRDD3 matches at 8 bases. CDR1 and CDR2 (germline): TSWWSYY, QGS. V was pared by 5 bases and J by 1 base, with 30 bases of the junction left unmatched. The CDR3 loop spans 23 amino acids. CDR3 in amino acids: CALGKILRPILRLLGGTTDKLIF. CDR3 DNA sequence: TGTGCTCTTGGGAAGATTCTCCGCCCAATATTAAGACTACTGGGGGGGACCACCGATAAACTCATCTTT.

The CDR3 region has the DNA TGTGCCTGTGACCAACTGGGGCCGGACGGGGGGTCCACCGATAAACTCATCTTT. It specifies CACDQLGPDGGSTDKLIF. This chain joins TRDV2 and TRDJ1; 7 positions match TRDD3. This CDR3 has 18 amino acids. The V segment lost 3 bases and the J segment 1 base; nucleotides outside the gene matches: 16. Germline V gene data show CDR1 as GEAIGNYY and CDR2 as EKD.

Comment on this clone: It may be a read error: a sequence one base away is much more abundant. V usage is TRDV1 and J usage is TRDJ3; 12 nucleotides align to TRDD3. V shed 3 bases, J shed 5 bases, and the junction held 38 bases outside the gene matches. This CDR3 contains 29 residues. Germline CDR1 TSWWSYY, CDR2 QGS. CDR3 residues: CALGDWTLPTESSYWGIQPPTRDTRQMFF. The CDR3 region has the DNA TGTGCTCTTGGGGACTGGACGCTTCCTACTGAGTCATCCTACTGGGGGATACAGCCCCCCACCCGGGACACCCGACAGATGTTTTTC.

Remarks on this clone: At one end, the junction sequence differs from germline, possibly due to a read error. This chain uses TRDV2 with TRDJ1; 12 bases agree with TRDD3. This CDR3 has 16 residues. Germline values: CDR1 GEAIGNYY, CDR2 EKD. The CDR3 DNA follows: TGTGCCCGTGACACTATTACTGGGGGATACCTGGATAAACTCATCTTT. Amino acid sequence: CARDTITGGYLDKLIF.

By sample fraction, this clone is medium-sized. The genes are TRDV1 and TRDJ1; 11 bases line up with TRDD3. Germline V gene lookup returns CDR1 TSWWSYY and CDR2 QGS. V lost 5 bases to trimming and J lost 0 bases; unmatched junction nucleotides: 35. The CDR3 spans 26 residues. The CDR3 is CALGLDEPGPPEFWGIPEDNTDKLIF. The CDR3 DNA sequence: TGTGCTCTTGGGCTAGACGAACCCGGTCCTCCAGAATTCTGGGGGATACCCGAAGATAACACCGATAAACTCATCTTT.

Turning to this clone: This could be a read error, since a much larger clone is one nucleotide away. The sample has other DNA sequences that encode this CDR3 too. This rearrangement joins TRDV2 to TRDJ1, with 7 nucleotides matching TRDD3. Germline lookup yields CDR1 GEAIGNYY and CDR2 EKD. Trimming at V came to 0 bases and at J to 0 bases, leaving 9 bases not matched to a gene. The CDR3 sequence is 17 residues long. The CDR3 region is CACDTVTGVLYTDKLIF. The CDR3 DNA reads as TGTGCCTGTGACACCGTTACTGGGGTCCTTTACACCGATAAACTCATCTTT.

V gene TRDV1 combines with J gene TRDJ1; D is perhaps TRDD2 or TRDD3 (5 bases each). The CDR3 length is 17 residues. Germline lookup yields CDR1 TSWWSYY and CDR2 QGS. Trimming took off 2 bases at V and 8 bases at J, with 24 bases between the two ends. Written as DNA, the CDR3 is TGTGCTCTTGGGGAAGGGGGCCTACCTTACGAAGGACCAAAACTCATCTTT. Translating it yields CALGEGGLPYEGPKLIF.

This clone is classed as large (0.1 to 1%). The chain combines TRDV2 with TRDJ1, with TRDD3 matching 7 bases. There are 17 residues in the CDR3. V was pared by 3 bases and J by 1 base, with 13 bases of the junction left unmatched. Germline V CDR1 and CDR2: GEAIGNYY, EKD. DNA of the CDR3: TGTGCCTGTGACCCCGTGGGGGGGGATCCTGCCACCGATAAACTCATCTTT. Amino acid sequence: CACDPVGGDPATDKLIF.

This clone is termed medium-sized (0.01 to 0.1%). The CDR3 nucleotides read TGTGCCTGTGAGCCACTTGGGCGGGCCACCGATAAACTCATCTTT. Translation gives CACEPLGRATDKLIF. V is TRDV2 and J is TRDJ1; no reliable D call. CDR3 length: 15 residues. The germline gives CDR1 GEAIGNYY, CDR2 EKD. Trimming removed 4 bases from V and 1 base from J, with 15 bases in between.

This clone counts as medium-sized. J is TRDJ1 and V is TRDV2; 7 bases line up with TRDD3. V lost 0 bases and J lost 1; bases outside the gene matches: 16. Germline lookup yields CDR1 GEAIGNYY and CDR2 EKD. This CDR3 contains 19 residues. The CDR3, as DNA: TGTGCCTGTGACACCGTGAGGGTTACTGGGGATCGAGGCACCGATAAACTCATCTTT. It encodes CACDTVRVTGDRGTDKLIF.

By share of the sample, this clone is medium-sized (0.01 to 0.1%). The V call is TRDV2, the J call TRDJ3, with 9 bases fitting TRDD3. The CDR3 extends over 17 amino acids. J lost 1 base, V lost 3 bases, and 3 bases had no gene match. Germline CDR1 GEAIGNYY, CDR2 EKD. Here the CDR3 reads CACDATGGSWDTRQMFF. DNA for the CDR3: TGTGCCTGTGACGCTACTGGGGGATCCTGGGACACCCGACAGATGTTTTTC.

As regards this clone: TCRdb has a much larger clone's protein, which differs at residue 3 from the translation of this DNA, likely because of a read error; what is shown is the protein translated from the DNA. The J gene is TRDJ1, the V gene TRDV2; 12 nucleotides align to TRDD3. Germline V gives CDR1 GEAIGNYY, CDR2 EKD. The CDR3 has 19 amino acids. Written as DNA, the CDR3 is TGTGCCCGTGACACGGTGGTCACTGGGGGATACAAGTACACCGATAAACTCATCTTT. Protein product: CARDTVVTGGYKYTDKLIF.

The sample holds a few counts of this clone. A far more abundant clone sits one base away, making this likely a read error. The same CDR3 arises from other DNA sequences in this sample as well. This chain uses TRDV2 with TRDJ3, with 9 nucleotides matching TRDD3. There are 21 residues in the CDR3. Germline assignment: CDR1 GEAIGNYY and CDR2 EKD. Unmatched junction bases numbered 14, after V lost 1 base and J lost 2 bases. In nucleotides, the CDR3 is TGTGCCTGTGACACTGAAGCTTATGGGGGATATCGCCCCTGGGACACCCGACAGATGTTTTTC. It translates to CACDTEAYGGYRPWDTRQMFF.

This clone is deemed medium-sized (0.01 to 0.1%). The V call is TRDV2, the J call TRDJ1; 7 positions match TRDD3. After removal of 2 bases from V and 2 bases from J, the junction contained 4 bases not matched to a gene. Germline V gene lookup returns CDR1 GEAIGNYY and CDR2 EKD. CDR3 length equals 14 residues. This CDR3 is CACDSLGATDKLIF. In DNA, the CDR3 is TGTGCCTGTGACAGTCTGGGGGCAACCGATAAACTCATCTTT.

Sample share makes this clone medium-sized. The chain recombines TRDV1 with TRDJ1; D may match TRDD2 or TRDD3 (7 bases each). This CDR3 comprises 23 residues. Germline CDR1 reads TSWWSYY; CDR2 reads QGS. V lost 0 bases to trimming and J lost 0 bases, with 32 bases between them. The CDR3 nucleotides read TGTGCTCTTGGGGAACTAGGGACTCTTCCTAAGTCTGACTGGGGCCCTTACACCGATAAACTCATCTTT. As protein: CALGELGTLPKSDWGPYTDKLIF.

V and J are TRDV1 and TRDJ4; 13 bases align to TRDD3. This CDR3 has 28 amino acids. Germline V gene sequence: CDR1 TSWWSYY, CDR2 QGS. Trimming took 2 bases from V and 7 from J; bases not matched to a gene: 46. The CDR3 DNA reads as TGTGCTCTTGGGGAAGGATGCGGGGGTAGGGGTGATAGGGTACCGAAATTAACTGGGGGATACGCTTTGTGTCTCCTGATCTTT. It translates to CALGEGCGGRGDRVPKLTGGYALCLLIF.

By frequency in the sample, this clone is large. The rearrangement joins TRDV2 to TRDJ1, with TRDD3 identical over 10 bases. The CDR3 runs 18 residues. V trimming: 0 bases; J trimming: 3 bases; junction bases outside the gene matches: 12. The germline gives CDR1 GEAIGNYY, CDR2 EKD. CDR3 bases: TGTGCCTGTGACACCGTAGGTGGGGGATACACGCGGGCCGATAAACTCATCTTT. It specifies CACDTVGGGYTRADKLIF.

This clone appeared a few times. This chain joins TRAV38-2/DV8 and TRDJ1, with D perhaps given as TRDD1 or TRDD3 (5 bases each). Germline CDR1 reads TSESDYY; CDR2 reads QEAYKQQN. The V end lost 7 bases, the J end lost 3 bases, and 28 bases lay between the germline ends. This CDR3 is 18 amino acids long. The CDR3 reads CAYASSFLEMWGPDKLIF. The CDR3 nucleotides are TGTGCTTATGCTAGCTCCTTTCTCGAAATGTGGGGCCCCGATAAACTCATCTTT.

The sample holds a few counts of this clone. Given a far larger clone just one base away, this is likely a sequencing read error. Other DNA variants within this sample encode the same CDR3. The chain carries TRDV2 and TRDJ1; maybe TRDD3 (5 bases). CDR1 and CDR2 (germline): GEAIGNYY, EKD. CDR3 length equals 15 residues. Trimming cost V 0 bases and J 8 bases, with 18 bases left between them. CDR3 nucleotide sequence: TGTGCCTGTGACACCGTTGGCTTCTCCGGGGGCAAACTCATCTTT. Protein sequence: CACDTVGFSGGKLIF.

By sample share, this clone is large. This chain links TRDV2 with TRDJ1; TRDD3 agrees at 9 bases. The CDR3 is 17 residues long. Trimming at V came to 4 bases and at J to 0 bases, leaving 11 bases not matched to a gene. Per germline, CDR1 GEAIGNYY and CDR2 EKD. The CDR3 reads CACDELGEDTDTDKLIF. CDR3 nucleotide sequence: TGTGCCTGTGATGAACTGGGGGAGGACACGGACACCGATAAACTCATCTTT.

This clone is labeled as medium-sized. CDR3 sequence (DNA): TGTGCTCTTGGGGAACCACAATATTCATTCCGATATAAACTCATCTTT. Its protein is CALGEPQYSFRYKLIF. V and J are TRDV1 and TRDJ1; D not resolved. This CDR3 is built from 16 residues. Trimming shortened V by 1 base and J by 6 bases, and 18 bases separated the two germline ends. The germline V gene encodes CDR1 TSWWSYY and CDR2 QGS.

The chain carries TRDV2 and TRDJ1, with a possible D match to TRDD3 (6 bases). Trimming stripped 2 bases from V and 4 bases from J, with 16 bases between. The germline V gene has CDR1 GEAIGNYY and CDR2 EKD. The CDR3 loop spans 15 amino acids. The CDR3 DNA sequence: TGTGCCTGTGACAAGGGGGGGAATTCTCTCGATAAACTCATCTTT. It codes for CACDKGGNSLDKLIF.

Judged by abundance, this clone is medium-sized. This chain connects TRDV3 to TRDJ3; TRDD3 matches 10 bases. The germline V gene has CDR1 TVYSNPD and CDR2 GDNSRS (reference sequence). With 1 base clipped from V and 0 bases from J, the junction kept 0 bases outside the gene matches. The CDR3 spans 16 residues. In DNA, the CDR3 is TGTGCCTTTACTGGGGGATACTCCTGGGACACCCGACAGATGTTTTTC. This codes for CAFTGGYSWDTRQMFF. The full variable domain, rest sourced from reference TRDV3 and TRDJ3, is CDKVTQSSPDQTVASGSEVVLLCTYDTVYSNPDLFWYRIRPDYSFQFVFYGDNSRSEGADFTQGRFSVKHILTQKAFHLVISPVRTEDSATYYCAFTGGYSWDTRQMFFGTGIKLFVEP.

By sample fraction, this clone is medium-sized. The chain is built from TRDV1 and TRDJ1; maybe TRDD3 (6 bases). Trimming shortened V by 5 bases and J by 0 bases, and 19 bases separated the two germline ends. The length of the CDR3 is 17 residues. Germline CDR1 and CDR2: TSWWSYY and QGS. CDR3 nucleotide sequence: TGTGCTCTTGGGCCCCCTCCGCGGGGGACGTACACCGATAAACTCATCTTT. It is translated as CALGPPPRGTYTDKLIF.

Note on this clone: Only one base separates this from a far larger clonotype, so it likely reflects a read error. The rearrangement uses TRDV3 and TRDJ1, with a tentative D call TRDD2 (5 bases). The CDR3 is 18 residues long. Between the trimmed V and J ends, which lost 2 bases and 0 bases, there was a span of 25 bases. Germline V CDR1 and CDR2: TVYSNPD, GDNSRS (reference sequence). The CDR3: CAFRPTFAYLWYTDKLIF. CDR3 in DNA: TGTGCCTTTCGACCCACCTTTGCCTACTTATGGTACACCGATAAACTCATCTTT.